This T cell receptor beta chain stems from a study of cytomegalovirus exposure and HLA in healthy donors. Study results and limitations: Most TCR sequences were seen very rarely across donors, but some public TCRs occurred in many.

Concerning this clone itself: As yet, its antigen is unknown.

V lost 0 bases and J lost 3; bases outside the gene matches: 5. The germline gives CDR1 SGDLS, CDR2 YYNGEE. This CDR3 contains 15 residues. Sequenced by immunoSEQ multiplex PCR; TCRdb stores in-frame clones only, minus some. The sample shows approximately 82,000 clones, 90% to 95% of them seen only once. The sequence derives from a woman between 18 and 29 years old in good health and CMV-seronegative. The rearrangement uses TRBV9 and TRBJ1-1, with TRBD1 matching over 7 bases. The specimen was PBMCs. CDR3 nucleotide sequence: TGTGCCAGCAGCGTAGATGGCCAGGGGGACACTGAAGCTTTCTTT. Protein: CASSVDGQGDTEAFF.